This T cell receptor (beta chain) stems from a study of T cell responses to AZD1222 COVID-19 vaccine. The wider study: Second-dose recipients at about 4 or about 12 weeks were treated as one pooled group. Whole-study results and caveats: White British donors predominated, females outnumbered males, and clonal diversity was possibly underestimated. Targets within unmutated variant regions were reportedly found for nearly half of spike-specific TCRs.

In the case of this clone: Its cognate antigen is unknown.

Here immunoSEQ multiplex PCR was the method, and the copy in TCRdb shows in-frame clones only, minus some. Of approximately 170,000 clones listed, about 91% are singletons. CDR1 is SGHTA, CDR2 FQGNSA, per germline. The CDR3 spans 14 residues. Trimming took 2 bases from V and 5 from J, leaving 11 bases between them. The genes are TRBV7-2 and TRBJ2-3; D may be TRBD2 (6 bases). The TCR comes from an adult in good health. The sequenced sample was peripheral blood, obtained on day 0 of AZD1222 vaccination. The CDR3 sequence: CASSLQAGGDTQYF. The DNA of the CDR3 is TGTGCCAGCAGCTTACAAGCGGGCGGAGATACGCAGTATTTT.